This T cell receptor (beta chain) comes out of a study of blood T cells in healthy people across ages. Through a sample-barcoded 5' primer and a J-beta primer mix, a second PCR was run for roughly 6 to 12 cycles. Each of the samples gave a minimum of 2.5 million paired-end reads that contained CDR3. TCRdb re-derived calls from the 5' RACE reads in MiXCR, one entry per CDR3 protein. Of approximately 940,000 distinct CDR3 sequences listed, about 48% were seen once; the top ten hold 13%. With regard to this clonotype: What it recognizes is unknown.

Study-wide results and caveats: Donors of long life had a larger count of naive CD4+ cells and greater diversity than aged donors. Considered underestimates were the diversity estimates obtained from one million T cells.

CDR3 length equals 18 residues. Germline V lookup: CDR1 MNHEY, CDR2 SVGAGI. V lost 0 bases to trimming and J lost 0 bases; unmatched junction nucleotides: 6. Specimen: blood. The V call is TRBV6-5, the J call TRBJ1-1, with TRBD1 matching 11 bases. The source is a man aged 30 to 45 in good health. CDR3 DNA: TGTGCCAGCAGTTACTCCCGGGACAGGGGGTATCTGAACACTGAAGCTTTCTTT. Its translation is CASSYSRDRGYLNTEAFF.